Shown below are 15 T cell receptor beta chains from a single sample sequenced in a study of T cell responses to AZD1222 COVID-19 vaccine. Profiled with immunoSEQ multiplex PCR; TCRdb holds only in-frame clones, not every one. The sample shows more than 80,000 clones, around 84% of them seen only once. The source material was peripheral blood, sampled on day 0 of AZD1222 vaccination. These receptors came from an adult in good health.

The V call is TRBV5-6, the J call TRBJ1-3; 8 bases align to TRBD1. V was clipped by 5 bases and J by 2 bases; unmatched bases: 9. The CDR3 extends over 16 amino acids. Germline V gene data show CDR1 as SGHDT and CDR2 as YYEEEE. This CDR3 is CASSFRTGSTGNTIYF. CDR3 bases: TGTGCCAGCAGTTTTCGGACAGGGTCGACTGGAAACACCATATATTTT.

The V gene is TRBV6-5, the J gene TRBJ1-2; D is unclear. V dropped 6 bases and J dropped 6 bases, with 11 bases sitting between them. This CDR3 is built from 12 residues. Germline V gene sequence: CDR1 MNHEY, CDR2 SVGAGI. The CDR3 nucleotides are TGTGCCAGCAGGACCTTCCTGGATGGCTACACCTTC. Its protein product is CASRTFLDGYTF.

This clone was recorded only once. V is TRBV5-1 and J is TRBJ2-2; D unclear. Trimming pared 0 bases from V and 7 bases from J, leaving 10 bases between. This CDR3 contains 14 residues. The germline gives CDR1 SGHRS, CDR2 YFSETQ. CDR3 sequence: CASSLAPPGGELFF. Written as DNA, the CDR3 is TGCGCCAGCAGCTTGGCCCCACCAGGCGGGGAGCTGTTTTTT.

This chain joins TRBV6-4 and TRBJ2-1; 9 bases match TRBD2. Trimming at V came to 5 bases and at J to 4 bases, leaving 3 bases not matched to a gene. Germline values: CDR1 MRHNA, CDR2 SNTAGT. The CDR3 extends over 14 amino acids. CDR3 DNA sequence: TGTGCCAGCAGTCCTAGCGGGGAGTACAATGAGCAGTTCTTC. This encodes CASSPSGEYNEQFF.

The genes are TRBV19 and TRBJ2-5; D is perhaps TRBD1 (6 bases). The CDR3 loop spans 14 amino acids. Deletions cut 6 bases from V and 4 bases from J, with 15 bases between. Germline assignment: CDR1 LNHDA and CDR2 SQIVND (reference sequence). CDR3 in amino acids: CASSSNRVLETQYF. The CDR3 DNA sequence: TGTGCCAGTAGCAGCAACAGGGTTCTAGAGACCCAGTACTTC. Combining the CDR3 with reference TRBV19 and TRBJ2-5 gives the whole variable domain DGGITQSPKYLFRKEGQNVTLSCEQNLNHDAMYWYRQDPGQGLRLIYYSQIVNDFQKGDIAEGYSVSREKKESFPLTVTSAQKNPTAFYLCASSSNRVLETQYFGPGTRLLVL.

The chain combines TRBV19 with TRBJ2-1; D gene ambiguous. The CDR3 sequence is 13 residues long. Germline V lookup: CDR1 LNHDA, CDR2 SQIVND (reference sequence). V lost 5 bases to trimming and J lost 9 bases, with 14 bases between them. CDR3 bases: TGTGCCAGTAGTCTCCGAGAGCGTGCTGAGCAGTTCTTC. It is translated as CASSLRERAEQFF.

This chain uses TRBV6-1 with TRBJ1-5; D gene unclear. The CDR3 is 14 residues long. Germline V gives CDR1 MNHNS, CDR2 SASEGT. V lost 0 bases to trimming and J lost 3 bases, with 6 bases between them. CDR3 coding DNA: TGTGCCAGCAGTGAAGCGGGGATCAATCAGCCCCAGCATTTT. This codes for CASSEAGINQPQHF.

V usage is TRBV3-1 (or the pseudogene TRBV3-2) and J usage is TRBJ1-3, with D unresolved. The V and J ends lost 0 bases and 4 bases respectively, with 19 bases between them. This CDR3 contains 18 residues. Germline CDR1 reads LGHDT; CDR2 reads YNNKEL (reference sequence). CDR3 sequence (DNA): TGTGCCAGCAGCCAAGACACGTCCCGACTAGCGACAGGAAACACCATATATTTT. This sequence encodes CASSQDTSRLATGNTIYF.

This chain joins TRBV9 and TRBJ2-7; the match to TRBD1 covers 7 bases. The germline CDR1 and CDR2 sequences are SGDLS and YYNGEE. V shed 4 bases, J shed 6 bases, and the junction held 13 bases outside the gene matches. The CDR3 extends over 15 amino acids. CDR3 nucleotides: TGTGCCAGCAGCCCCCGTCCCGGACAGGAAGGCGAGCAGTACTTC. Translating it yields CASSPRPGQEGEQYF. The variable domain in full, completed from reference TRBV9 and TRBJ2-7, reads DSGVTQTPKHLITATGQRVTLRCSPRSGDLSVYWYQQSLDQGLQFLIQYYNGEERAKGNILERFSAQQFPDLHSELNLSSLELGDSALYFCASSPRPGQEGEQYFGPGTRLTVT.

The V and J genes are TRBV2 and TRBJ2-2, with D possibly being TRBD1 (5 bases). The germline gives CDR1 SNHLY, CDR2 FYNNEI. V gave up 2 bases and J gave up 1 base, with 8 bases separating them. The CDR3 is made up of 15 amino acids. The CDR3 DNA reads TGTGCCAGCAGTGAATGGCAGGGGAACACCGGGGAGCTGTTTTTT. This encodes CASSEWQGNTGELFF. The complete variable domain, with remaining parts taken from reference TRBV2 and TRBJ2-2, reads EPEVTQTPSHQVTQMGQEVILRCVPISNHLYFYWYRQILGQKVEFLVSFYNNEISEKSEIFDDQFSVERPDGSNFTLKIRSTKLEDSAMYFCASSEWQGNTGELFFGEGSRLTVL.

The rearrangement uses TRBV6-5 and TRBJ2-7; perhaps D is TRBD1 or TRBD2 (5 bases each). V was shortened by 8 bases and J by 2 bases, with 13 bases between the two germline ends. The CDR3 consists of 13 residues. Germline V gene data show CDR1 as MNHEY and CDR2 as SVGAGI. The DNA of the CDR3 is TGTGCCAGCTCCCGGGACCTAACCTACGAGCAGTACTTC. Amino acid sequence: CASSRDLTYEQYF.

This rearrangement joins TRBV15 to TRBJ2-7; D is unresolved. Trimming shortened V by 0 bases and J by 4 bases, and 7 bases separated the two germline ends. Germline CDR1 and CDR2: LNHNV and YYDKDF (reference sequence). The CDR3 is 13 amino acids. This CDR3 reads CATSRDGLYEQYF. The CDR3 DNA reads as TGTGCCACCAGCAGAGATGGATTATACGAGCAGTACTTC.

This sequence joins TRBV6-6 and TRBJ1-5; D gene unclear. The V end lost 6 bases, the J end lost 0 bases, and 9 bases lay between the germline ends. The CDR3 is 14 amino acids. CDR1 is MNHNY and CDR2 is SVGAGI in the germline V gene (reference sequence). The CDR3 sequence: CASSDGYSNQPQHF. CDR3 DNA sequence: TGTGCCAGCAGCGACGGTTATAGCAATCAGCCCCAGCATTTT.

V and J are TRBV28 and TRBJ1-1; D gene unclear. The CDR3 has 14 residues. CDR1 and CDR2 (germline): MDHEN, SYDVKM. The germline V and J ends were trimmed by 5 bases and 0 bases, with 10 bases remaining between them. The CDR3 bases are TGTGCCAGCAGTCGCCTGAGGTTGAACACTGAAGCTTTCTTT. This translates into CASSRLRLNTEAFF.

The J gene is TRBJ1-1, the V gene TRBV6-1; tentatively, D is TRBD1 (6 bases). V gave up 2 bases and J gave up 5 bases, with 15 bases separating them. Germline V gives CDR1 MNHNS, CDR2 SASEGT. This CDR3 has 15 amino acids. CDR3 residues: CASSERRGRVTEAFF. The DNA for the CDR3 is TGTGCCAGCAGTGAACGGCGGGGGCGCGTAACTGAAGCTTTCTTT.